Presented here are 9 T cell receptor beta chains from one specimen sequenced in a study of blood T cell repertoires in COVID-19. The assay was immunoSEQ multiplex PCR, and TCRdb's table has in-frame clones only and misses some. The sample has hundreds of thousands of clones; 70% to 90% are singletons. The specimen sequenced was PBMCs or T cells enriched from blood (not recorded which). These receptors came from a woman between 18 and 30 years old with acute COVID-19.

The rearrangement uses TRBV14 and TRBJ2-7; D may be TRBD2 (7 bases). This CDR3 contains 17 residues. The germline gives CDR1 SGHDN, CDR2 FVKESK. V was pared by 0 bases and J by 4 bases, with 19 bases between. The CDR3 spells CASSQESLMAGAYEQYF. The CDR3 nucleotides are TGTGCCAGCAGCCAAGAGTCACTTATGGCGGGGGCTTACGAGCAGTACTTC.

The genes are TRBV6-5 and TRBJ2-7, with TRBD2 matching 8 bases. V dropped 8 bases and J dropped 0; count of bases not matched to a gene: 9. The V gene's germline CDR1 is MNHEY and CDR2 SVGAGI. This CDR3 is built from 15 residues. CDR3 residues: CASGIKRGSSYEQYF. CDR3 coding DNA: TGTGCCAGCGGGATCAAGCGGGGGAGCTCCTACGAGCAGTACTTC.

This rearrangement joins TRBV7-2 to TRBJ1-5; possible D gene TRBD1, 6 bases. This CDR3 has 12 amino acids. Trimming shortened V by 5 bases and J by 10 bases, and 12 bases separated the two germline ends. From germline, CDR1 is SGHTA and CDR2 FQGNSA. CDR3 sequence: CASSANREPQHF. In DNA, the CDR3 is TGTGCCAGCAGCGCAAACAGGGAACCCCAGCATTTT.

The V gene is TRBV7-2, the J gene TRBJ1-4; 7 nucleotides agree with TRBD1. The V gene's germline CDR1 is SGHTA and CDR2 FQGNSA. Germline trimming cut 4 bases from V and 8 bases from J; bases unmatched to any gene: 7. The CDR3 sequence is 14 residues long. The DNA for the CDR3 is TGTGCCAGCAGCTCCAGGGGGAAGGGGGAAAAACTGTTTTTT. Translated, it gives CASSSRGKGEKLFF.

The chain is built from TRBV7-8 and TRBJ2-6, with TRBD1 identical over 10 bases. This CDR3 has 18 amino acids. CDR1 and CDR2 (germline): SGHVS, FQNEAQ. V was pared by 5 bases and J by 5 bases, with 12 bases of the junction left unmatched. The CDR3 region is CASSQAGDRGLWANVLTF. CDR3 in DNA: TGTGCCAGCAGCCAAGCAGGGGACAGGGGTTTATGGGCCAACGTCCTGACTTTC. The full variable domain, completed using reference TRBV7-8 and TRBJ2-6, is GAGVSQSPRYKVAKRGQDVALRCDPISGHVSLFWYQQALGQGPEFLTYFQNEAQLDKSGLPSDRFFAERPEGSVSTLKIQRTQQEDSAVYLCASSQAGDRGLWANVLTFGAGSRLTVL.

This rearrangement joins TRBV5-5 to TRBJ1-4; D remains unclear. V was shortened by 0 bases and J by 8 bases, with 14 bases between the two germline ends. From germline, CDR1 is SGHKS and CDR2 YYEKEE (reference sequence). The CDR3 consists of 15 residues. As DNA, the CDR3 is TGTGCCAGCAGCTTGGCGGGTTCGAGGGTCGAAAAACTGTTTTTT. Translation gives CASSLAGSRVEKLFF.

The rearrangement links TRBV19 to TRBJ1-1; 8 bases line up with TRBD1. The CDR3 sequence is 13 residues long. CDR1 LNHDA and CDR2 SQIVND come from the germline V gene (reference sequence). V was clipped by 8 bases and J by 1 base; unmatched bases: 3. CDR3 residues: CASGTGWNTEAFF. The DNA for the CDR3 is TGTGCCAGTGGGACAGGTTGGAACACTGAAGCTTTCTTT.

V is TRBV3-1 (or the pseudogene TRBV3-2) and J is TRBJ2-7; 11 bases are shared with TRBD2. V shed 1 base, J shed 0 bases, and the junction held 11 bases outside the gene matches. Germline assignment: CDR1 LGHDT and CDR2 YNNKEL (reference sequence). The CDR3 has 19 amino acids. The CDR3 sequence is CASSQVAGLAGESSYEQYF. Here the CDR3 DNA reads TGTGCCAGCAGCCAAGTGGCCGGACTAGCGGGCGAGAGCTCCTACGAGCAGTACTTC.

The chain is built from TRBV29-1 and TRBJ1-2; D gene unclear. The CDR3 covers 13 residues. Germline V CDR1 and CDR2: SQVTM, ANQGSEA. Trimming left V 0 bases short and J 2 bases short, with 7 bases between. CDR3 sequence reads: CSVEDPGNYGYTF. Here the CDR3 DNA reads TGCAGCGTTGAAGATCCGGGGAACTATGGCTACACCTTC.